This is a list of T cell receptor beta chains from one sample in a study of blood T cells in healthy people across ages. TCRdb reanalysed the 5' RACE reads using MiXCR and keeps one entry per CDR3 protein. The table has about 650,000 distinct CDR3 sequences, roughly 32% seen once. The sequenced sample consisted of blood. Every receptor here comes from a woman older than 75 in good health. Each CDR3 is given with its conserved first and last residue.

TRBV18	TRBJ2-3	CASSPLGRVGADTQYF
TRBV3-1	TRBJ2-3	CASSRMADTQYF
TRBV7-9	TRBJ1-4	CASRATEKLFF
TRBV3-1	TRBJ2-5	CASSQLAKQETQYF
TRBV28	TRBJ2-7	CASSFSQGLAYEQYF
TRBV20-1	TRBJ1-6	CSARSRRGQNSPLHF
TRBV5-5	TRBJ2-1	CASSLGGSRPRLNNEQFF
TRBV29-1	TRBJ2-3	CSYRRDTQYF
TRBV3-1	TRBJ2-1	CASSPLVSGTTSYNEQFF
TRBV6-6	TRBJ2-1	CASSSLNYNEQFF
TRBV6-5	TRBJ1-6	CASSLDRLYNSPLHF
TRBV5-1	TRBJ2-1	CASSPGTSGSDEQFF
TRBV12-3/TRBV12-4	TRBJ2-3	CASRPGSTDTQYF
TRBV7-2	TRBJ2-5	CASSLVGGRKGETQYF
TRBV2	TRBJ1-6	CASSERGSYNSPLHF
TRBV29-1	TRBJ2-7	CSVVRGRDEQYF
TRBV12-3/TRBV12-4	TRBJ2-2	CASRNQGPGELFF
TRBV6-2/TRBV6-3	TRBJ2-3	CASSPRGGARDTQYF
TRBV7-2	TRBJ2-7	CASSVGSDAYEQYF
TRBV11-2	TRBJ2-1	CASSLRASGRMAYNEQFF
TRBV12-3/TRBV12-4	TRBJ2-3	CASGPSGGTDTEYF
TRBV7-9	TRBJ2-3	CASSSALTSGGVPSTDTQYF
TRBV6-2/TRBV6-3	TRBJ1-2	CASRGQTYGYTF
TRBV5-6	TRBJ1-1	CASSLARGDTEAFF
TRBV6-6	TRBJ2-5	CASSYRKWGGQETQYF
TRBV19	TRBJ1-5	CASLPGGIDQPQHF
TRBV20-1	TRBJ1-2	CSAHSRNYGYTF
TRBV6-6	TRBJ2-7	CASRNTGEEIQYF
TRBV10-3	TRBJ2-3	CAISMGQITDTQYF
TRBV7-2	TRBJ2-1	CASSLDRLERSYNEQFF
TRBV21-1	TRBJ1-1	CASSLLTGENTEAFF
TRBV5-1	TRBJ2-3	CASRSARGLTDTQYF
TRBV5-6	TRBJ2-3	CASSRPTSGGPDTQYF
TRBV5-1	TRBJ2-3	CASSLAVAGGTDTQYF
TRBV6-6	TRBJ1-2	CASRTVPGQGDLRGYTF
TRBV7-9	TRBJ2-7	CASSPGRTRSYEQYF
TRBV20-1	TRBJ2-7	CSARTPGVYEQYF
TRBV5-6	TRBJ2-3	CASSLRASGGTDTQYF
TRBV7-9	TRBJ2-1	CASSRGGPSSYNEQFF
TRBV6-2/TRBV6-3	TRBJ2-3	CASRERQGASTDTQYF
TRBV6-2/TRBV6-3	TRBJ2-7	CASSPLINVKGEQYF
TRBV20-1	TRBJ2-3	CSAPMASGGADTQYF